The rows below give T cell receptor beta chains drawn from one sample of a study of OX40 agonist ivuxolimab in advanced cancers. Assay used: immunoSEQ multiplex PCR; TCRdb lists only in-frame clones, some missing. The profile covers some 65,000 clones, with 80% to 90% appearing a single time and approximately 0.37% taken by the ten largest. Sequencing was performed on CD4+ or CD8+ T cells sorted from blood, taken in a trial of the OX40 agonist ivuxolimab. The receptors shown here come from an adult with an advanced solid tumor such as melanoma, head and neck, liver or kidney cancer. The CDR3 runs from the conserved cysteine through the conserved F or W.

v_call | cdr3_aa
TRBV7-3 | CASSLLSGLAGTDTQYF
TRBV7-9 | CASSSTARWVSEAFF
TRBV5-5 | CASSLDWYGNTIYF
TRBV5-1 | CASSTSGELTDTQYF
TRBV4-2 | CASLPTPGTNEKLFF
TRBV10-3 | CAIRDHEGGNYGYTF
TRBV5-1 | CASSLGGGASTDTQYF
TRBV4-1 | CASSQEDTDTQYF
TRBV4-1 | CASRLVAGANVLTF
TRBV5-3 | CARSARDRGEGYGYTF
TRBV7-8 | CASSPTEGNTEAFF
TRBV7-8 | CASSLDSGRAFF
TRBV5-6 | CASSAGTDEFQETQYF
TRBV5-5 | CASSLGRGGTDTQYF
TRBV6-5 | CASRGDPYGYTF
TRBV11-3 | CASRAGSNTGELFF
TRBV6-1 | CASRNSGGPGDTQYF
TRBV27 | CASSLRQGSNYGYTF
TRBV5-1 | CASSATGTGGNYGYTF
TRBV30 | CAWSVPQRAQPQHF
TRBV18 | CASSPPVGTDTQYF
TRBV10-3 | CAISEGSRGGFEQYF
TRBV7-2 | CASSLRGLEQFF
TRBV5-1 | CASSLYPGQGNIQYF
TRBV5-5 | CASSFAGATEAFF
TRBV5-6 | CASSAQGVRQPQHF
TRBV5-1 | CASSLEGGRGREKLFF
TRBV25-1 | CASSGATNTGELFF
TRBV15 | CATDRGGTTDTQYF
TRBV6-1 | CASARNRAYNSPLHF
TRBV5-4 | CASSSQTSNYEQYF
TRBV29-1 | CSVARGSGGGSNEQYF
TRBV2 | CASSPPGLKTYEQYF
TRBV18 | CASSPPWGANLDTQYF
TRBV6-5 | CASSYGTGGAFRPLHF
TRBV29-1 | CSVAHLAGRFYEQYF
TRBV6-5 | CASKTSGTDNEKLFF
TRBV6-5 | CASGGTGSSYGYTF
TRBV2 | CASSEIWVGGLGEQYF
TRBV9 | CASSPQGGSKETQYF
TRBV7-2 | CASSTRGKTGELFF
TRBV6-5 | CASSYNTQGAWEQYF
TRBV9 | CASSVGSGGPYEQYF
TRBV2 | CASSNQGSNQPQHF
TRBV4-3 | CASSQEHEKLFF
TRBV29-1 | CSVKEQGNQPQHF
TRBV5-6 | CASSLSPDQPQHF
TRBV29-1 | CSVEVLVVKRSSYEQYF
TRBV9 | CASSGIRLAGGPDTDTQYF
TRBV11-2 | CASSLGGRGWKRSYNEQFF
TRBV7-2 | CASSSRIAGEEQFF
TRBV19 | CASSPRDRGTETQYF
TRBV6-6 | CASSSPSTDTQYF
TRBV12-5 | CASGPDRGLRAEAFF
TRBV29-1 | CSVPGSGNTIYF
TRBV7-2 | CASSLEVFSETQYF
TRBV27 | CASSQIPIPRTGEETQYF
TRBV29-1 | CSVRTGAAEQYF
TRBV11-2 | CASSSNAQGALGEKLFF
TRBV7-9 | CASSSNRQGPSPYEQYF